This TCR beta chain came from a study of blood T cell repertoires in COVID-19. Study at large: T cells, B-cell-depleted T cells, or PBMCs provided the cDNA or gDNA that served as material.

CDR1 and CDR2 from the germline V gene are GTSNPN and SVGIG (reference sequence). V lost 0 bases and J lost 4, with 10 bases in between. The CDR3 extends over 15 amino acids. The assay was immunoSEQ multiplex PCR, and TCRdb's table has in-frame clones only and misses some. The table has about 320,000 clones, approximately 85% seen once; the top ten hold 7.2%. The sequence was obtained from a human donor in a cohort sampled during active COVID-19. The chain employs TRBV30 and TRBJ1-6; the D gene is possibly TRBD1 (5 bases). The sample taken for sequencing was peripheral blood. This chain's CDR3 is CAWSVQGGYNSPLHF. The CDR3 DNA is TGTGCCTGGAGTGTTCAGGGCGGATATAATTCACCCCTCCACTTT. The full variable domain, completed using reference TRBV30 and TRBJ1-6, is SQTIHQWPATLVQPVGSPLSLECTVEGTSNPNLYWYRQAAGRGLQLLFYSVGIGQISSEVPQNLSASRPQDRQFILSSKKLLLSDSGFYLCAWSVQGGYNSPLHFGNGTRLTVT.